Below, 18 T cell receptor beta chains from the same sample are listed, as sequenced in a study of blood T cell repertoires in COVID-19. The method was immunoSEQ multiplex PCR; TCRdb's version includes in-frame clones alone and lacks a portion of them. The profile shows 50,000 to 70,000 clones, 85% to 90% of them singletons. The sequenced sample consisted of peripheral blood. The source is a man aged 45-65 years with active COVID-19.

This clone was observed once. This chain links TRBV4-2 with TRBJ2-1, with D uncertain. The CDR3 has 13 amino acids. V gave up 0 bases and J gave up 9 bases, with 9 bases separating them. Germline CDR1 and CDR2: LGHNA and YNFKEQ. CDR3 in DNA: TGTGCCAGCAGCCAAGAAAGAGGTAGTGAGCAGTTCTTC. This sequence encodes CASSQERGSEQFF.

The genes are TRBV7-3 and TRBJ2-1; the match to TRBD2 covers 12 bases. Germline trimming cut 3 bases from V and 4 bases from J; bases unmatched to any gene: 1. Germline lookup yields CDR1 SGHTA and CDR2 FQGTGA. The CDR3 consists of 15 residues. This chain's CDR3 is CASSFGTSGYNEQFF. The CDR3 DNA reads TGTGCCAGCAGCTTCGGGACTAGCGGGTACAATGAGCAGTTCTTC.

The CDR3 protein is CASNPGLNYGYTF. DNA of the CDR3: TGTGCCAGTAACCCCGGACTGAACTATGGCTACACCTTC. The chain has TRBV19 and TRBJ1-2; D remains unclear. CDR1 LNHDA and CDR2 SQIVND come from the germline V gene (reference sequence). CDR3 length: 13 residues. Trimming left V 7 bases short and J 2 bases short, with 11 bases between.

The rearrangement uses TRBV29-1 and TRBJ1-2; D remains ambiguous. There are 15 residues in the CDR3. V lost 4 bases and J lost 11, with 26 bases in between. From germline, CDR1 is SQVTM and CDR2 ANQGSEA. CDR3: CSVGSDSVSLRGYTF. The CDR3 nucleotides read TGCAGCGTTGGTTCGGACTCGGTCTCGCTTCGAGGGTACACCTTC. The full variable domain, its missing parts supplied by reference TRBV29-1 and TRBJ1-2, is SAVISQKPSRDICQRGTSLTIQCQVDSQVTMMFWYRQQPGQSLTLIATANQGSEATYESGFVIDKFPISRPNLTFSTLTVSNMSPEDSSIYLCSVGSDSVSLRGYTFGSGTRLTVV.

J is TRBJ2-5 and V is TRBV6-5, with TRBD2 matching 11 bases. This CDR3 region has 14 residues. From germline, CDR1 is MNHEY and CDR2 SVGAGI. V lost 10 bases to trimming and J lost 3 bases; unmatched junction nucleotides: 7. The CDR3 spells CATSPGLAEETQYF. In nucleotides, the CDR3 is TGTGCCACCTCTCCGGGACTAGCGGAAGAGACCCAGTACTTC.

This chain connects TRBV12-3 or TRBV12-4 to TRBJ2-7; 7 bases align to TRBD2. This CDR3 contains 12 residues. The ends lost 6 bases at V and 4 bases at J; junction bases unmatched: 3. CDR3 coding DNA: TGTGCCAGCAGCCGCGGGGGATACGAGCAGTACTTC. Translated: CASSRGGYEQYF.

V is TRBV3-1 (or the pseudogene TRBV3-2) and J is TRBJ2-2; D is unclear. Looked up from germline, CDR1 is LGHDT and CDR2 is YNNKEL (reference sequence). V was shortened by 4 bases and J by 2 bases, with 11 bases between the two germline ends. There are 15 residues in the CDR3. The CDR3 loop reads CASSPGYYNTGELFF. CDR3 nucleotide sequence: TGTGCCAGCAGCCCGGGTTACTACAACACCGGGGAGCTGTTTTTT.

Here the CDR3 reads CAIGGSGGTGELFF. CDR3 nucleotides: TGTGCCATCGGGGGAAGCGGGGGAACCGGGGAGCTGTTTTTT. The J gene is TRBJ2-2, the V gene TRBV10-3; 8 positions match TRBD2. Trimming at V came to 8 bases and at J to 5 bases, leaving 7 bases not matched to a gene. Germline CDR1 is ENHRY and CDR2 is SYGVKD. The CDR3 extends over 14 amino acids.

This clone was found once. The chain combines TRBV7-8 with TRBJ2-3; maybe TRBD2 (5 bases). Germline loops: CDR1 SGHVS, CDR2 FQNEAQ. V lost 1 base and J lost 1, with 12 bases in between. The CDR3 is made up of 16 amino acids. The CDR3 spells CASSLDWRPGTDTQYF. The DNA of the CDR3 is TGTGCCAGCAGCTTAGATTGGAGGCCGGGCACAGATACGCAGTATTTT.

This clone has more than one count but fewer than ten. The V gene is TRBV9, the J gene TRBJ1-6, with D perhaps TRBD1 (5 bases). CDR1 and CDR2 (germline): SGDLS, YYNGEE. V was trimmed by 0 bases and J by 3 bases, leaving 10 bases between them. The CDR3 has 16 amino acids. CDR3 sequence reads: CASSVGPGGYNSPLHF. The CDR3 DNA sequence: TGTGCCAGCAGCGTAGGGCCCGGGGGCTATAATTCACCCCTCCACTTT.

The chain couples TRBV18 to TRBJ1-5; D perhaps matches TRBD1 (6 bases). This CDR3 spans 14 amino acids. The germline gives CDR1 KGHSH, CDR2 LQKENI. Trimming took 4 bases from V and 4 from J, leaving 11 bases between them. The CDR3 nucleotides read TGTGCCAGCTCACAACAGGGAATAAATCAGCCCCAGCATTTT. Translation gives CASSQQGINQPQHF.

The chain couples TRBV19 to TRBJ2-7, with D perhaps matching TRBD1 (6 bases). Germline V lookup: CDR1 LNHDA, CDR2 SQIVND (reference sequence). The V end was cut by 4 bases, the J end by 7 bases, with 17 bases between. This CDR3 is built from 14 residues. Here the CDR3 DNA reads TGTGCCAGTAGTACCGTTGACAGGTTGTGGGAGCAGTACTTC. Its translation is CASSTVDRLWEQYF.

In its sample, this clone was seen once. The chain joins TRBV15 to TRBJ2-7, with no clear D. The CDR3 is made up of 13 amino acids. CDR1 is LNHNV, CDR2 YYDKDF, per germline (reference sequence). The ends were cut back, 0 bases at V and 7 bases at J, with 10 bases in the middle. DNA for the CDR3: TGTGCCACCAGCAGAGATCAGTTCGGGGAGCAGTACGTC. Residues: CATSRDQFGEQYV.

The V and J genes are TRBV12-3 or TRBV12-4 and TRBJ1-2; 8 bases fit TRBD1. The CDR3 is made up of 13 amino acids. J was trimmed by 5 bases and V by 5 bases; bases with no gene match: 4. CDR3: CASSMTGEYGYTF. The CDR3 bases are TGTGCCAGCAGTATGACAGGGGAATATGGCTACACCTTC.

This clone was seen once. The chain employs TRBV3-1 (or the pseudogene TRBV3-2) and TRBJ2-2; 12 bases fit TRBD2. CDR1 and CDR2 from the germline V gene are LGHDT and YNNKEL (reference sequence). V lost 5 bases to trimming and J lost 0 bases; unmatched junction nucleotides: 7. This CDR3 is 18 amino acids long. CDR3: CASSFSLAGGANTGELFF. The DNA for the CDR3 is TGTGCCAGCAGCTTTTCACTAGCGGGGGGCGCGAACACCGGGGAGCTGTTTTTT.

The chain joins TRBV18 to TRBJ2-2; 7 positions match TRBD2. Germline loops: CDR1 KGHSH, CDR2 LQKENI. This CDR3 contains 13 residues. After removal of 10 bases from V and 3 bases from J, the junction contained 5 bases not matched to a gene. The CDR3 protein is CATSGVHTGELFF. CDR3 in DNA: TGTGCCACCAGCGGGGTGCACACCGGGGAGCTGTTTTTT.

The CDR3 coding sequence is TGTGCCAGCAGCGCCCCACAGGGGGGGATAGAGACTGAAGCTTTCTTT. It codes for CASSAPQGGIETEAFF. V is TRBV9 and J is TRBJ1-1; the match to TRBD1 covers 8 bases. Germline assignment: CDR1 SGDLS and CDR2 YYNGEE. CDR3 length: 16 residues. Trimming removed 3 bases from V and 5 bases from J; junction bases left unmatched: 12.

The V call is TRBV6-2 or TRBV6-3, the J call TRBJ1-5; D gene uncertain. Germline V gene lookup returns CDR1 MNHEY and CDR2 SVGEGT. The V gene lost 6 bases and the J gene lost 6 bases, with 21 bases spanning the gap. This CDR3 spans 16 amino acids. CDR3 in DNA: TGTGCCAGCAGCCCCCGGAGGGTTCTGAGATTTCAGCCCCAGCATTTT. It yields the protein CASSPRRVLRFQPQHF.